The entry below gives a single T cell receptor (beta chain) sequence along with its context. Naive-designated CD8 cells lacked CD45RO, were positively enriched for CCR7, and omitted terminally differentiated effector memory CD45RA+ cells. This sample stems from a study of shared clonotypes between healthy human individuals. Profiling relied on immunoSEQ multiplex PCR, and the TCRdb table lists in-frame clones only, not all of them. The repertoire consists of 450,000 to 700,000 clones, with around 95% occurring once and the leading ten covering 0.095% to 0.12%. Trimming removed 5 bases at V and 5 bases at J, with 12 bases between. The germline CDR1 and CDR2 sequences are LNHDA and SQIVND (reference sequence). This CDR3 has 13 amino acids.

Sample: naive CD8+ T cells sorted from blood. This receptor was identified in a woman in her 30s in good health. This chain connects TRBV19 to TRBJ1-2, with D maybe TRBD1 (5 bases). CDR3 nucleotide sequence: TGTGCCAGTAGTGGGACTTCGGAGTATGGCTACACCTTC. This sequence encodes CASSGTSEYGYTF.